What follows are 12 T cell receptor beta chains derived from one specimen sequenced in a study of memory CD4+ T cells and cytomegalovirus serostatus. Single viable CD3+CD4+CD8-CD45RO+ cells were sorted as the memory CD4+ T cells. Clones were sequenced by immunoSEQ multiplex PCR, and TCRdb holds only the in-frame ones, with some missing. The table has approximately 49,000 clones, over 75% seen once. Material: memory CD4+ T cells from blood. The receptors were gathered from an adult in good health and CMV-seronegative.

This clone has just one count. The chain carries TRBV7-6 and TRBJ2-5; D is unresolved. Between the trimmed V and J ends, which lost 4 bases and 3 bases, there was a span of 3 bases. CDR3 length equals 11 residues. Germline V gene lookup returns CDR1 SGHVS and CDR2 FNYEAQ. This CDR3 is CASSSKETQYF. The CDR3, as DNA: TGTGCCAGCAGCTCGAAAGAGACCCAGTACTTC.

The rearrangement uses TRBV5-6 and TRBJ1-5, with D hard to call. CDR1 is SGHDT and CDR2 is YYEEEE in the germline V gene. V lost 0 bases to trimming and J lost 2 bases, with 9 bases between them. CDR3 length: 15 amino acids. CDR3 in DNA: TGTGCCAGCAGCTTGGGTATCTGGGGCAATCAGCCCCAGCATTTT. It yields the protein CASSLGIWGNQPQHF. Filled out from reference TRBV5-6 and TRBJ1-5, the complete variable domain reads DAGVTQSPTHLIKTRGQQVTLRCSPKSGHDTVSWYQQALGQGPQFIFQYYEEEERQRGNFPDRFSGHQFPNYSSELNVNALLLGDSALYLCASSLGIWGNQPQHFGDGTRLSIL.

CDR3 loop: CAWSRDRRLRGNQPQHF. The DNA for the CDR3 is TGTGCCTGGAGCCGGGACAGGCGACTAAGGGGCAATCAGCCCCAGCATTTT. This chain connects TRBV30 to TRBJ1-5; 8 bases fit TRBD1. The trim removed 3 bases at V and 2 bases at J, leaving 12 bases unmatched. The CDR3 is made up of 17 amino acids. CDR1 GTSNPN and CDR2 SVGIG come from the germline V gene (reference sequence).

This clone has just a few counts. The chain is built from TRBV6-1 and TRBJ2-7; 11 bases fit TRBD2. The germline V gene encodes CDR1 MNHNS and CDR2 SASEGT. The CDR3 sequence is 18 residues long. The J segment lost 3 bases and the V segment lost 2 bases, leaving 12 bases of the junction unmatched. CDR3 sequence (DNA): TGTGCCAGCAGTGAACTCCAAACTAGCGGGGGACAATTCTACGAGCAGTACTTC. Its protein is CASSELQTSGGQFYEQYF.

This clone was seen just once. The chain joins TRBV15 to TRBJ2-4; 11 nucleotides line up with TRBD1. V shed 5 bases, J shed 4 bases, and the junction held 4 bases outside the gene matches. The germline CDR1 and CDR2 sequences are LNHNV and YYDKDF (reference sequence). This CDR3 is built from 15 residues. CDR3 sequence: CATSPGTGGKNIQYF. As DNA, the CDR3 is TGTGCCACCAGCCCTGGGACAGGGGGAAAAAACATTCAGTACTTC.

The chain employs TRBV19 and TRBJ2-3, with 9 bases fitting TRBD2. CDR3 length: 14 residues. CDR1 and CDR2 (germline): LNHDA, SQIVND (reference sequence). V was clipped by 6 bases and J by 3 bases; unmatched bases: 4. CDR3 DNA sequence: TGTGCCAGTAGATTGGGACTAGCTACAGATACGCAGTATTTT. Its protein is CASRLGLATDTQYF.

V and J are TRBV9 and TRBJ1-3; 7 bases match TRBD1. The CDR3 consists of 20 residues. V trimming: 4 bases; J trimming: 0 bases; junction bases outside the gene matches: 19. The germline CDR1 and CDR2 sequences are SGDLS and YYNGEE. Here the CDR3 reads CASSRLGSGGQASSGNTIYF. The CDR3, as DNA: TGTGCCAGCAGCCGACTGGGCTCGGGCGGACAGGCGTCCTCTGGAAACACCATATATTTT.

A single count supports this clone. This rearrangement joins TRBV9 to TRBJ2-7; 7 bases align to TRBD2. The CDR3 covers 15 residues. Unmatched junction bases numbered 7, after V lost 2 bases and J lost 2 bases. Germline values: CDR1 SGDLS, CDR2 YYNGEE. CDR3 coding DNA: TGTGCCAGCAGCGTCGACGGGAGGAGGACCTACGAGCAGTACTTC. It translates to CASSVDGRRTYEQYF.

V and J are TRBV10-3 and TRBJ2-6; tentatively, D is TRBD1 (6 bases). The CDR3 sequence is 15 residues long. The germline CDR1 and CDR2 sequences are ENHRY and SYGVKD. With 3 bases removed from V and 2 bases from J, the gap between germline ends came to 8 bases. CDR3 residues: CAISEQGPGANVLTF. The DNA for the CDR3 is TGTGCCATCAGTGAACAGGGTCCTGGGGCCAACGTCCTGACTTTC.

The V call is TRBV30, the J call TRBJ1-2, with TRBD1 matching 12 bases. Germline assignment: CDR1 GTSNPN and CDR2 SVGIG (reference sequence). The CDR3 is 12 residues long. The V and J ends lost 8 bases and 8 bases, in that order; junction bases with no gene match: 6. Here the CDR3 reads CAGRDRGQGYTF. The CDR3 DNA reads as TGTGCCGGCCGGGACAGGGGGCAGGGCTACACCTTC.

This sequence joins TRBV9 and TRBJ2-2; 8 nucleotides align to TRBD1. The length of the CDR3 is 14 residues. Germline values: CDR1 SGDLS, CDR2 YYNGEE. J lost 1 base, V lost 7 bases, and 3 bases had no gene match. DNA for the CDR3: TGTGCCAGCCGGACAGGGCTGAACACCGGGGAGCTGTTTTTT. Amino acid sequence: CASRTGLNTGELFF.

In its sample, this clone was seen a few times. Here the CDR3 DNA reads TGTGCCTGGACAGGGGACACTGAAGCTTTCTTT. It encodes CAWTGDTEAFF. V is TRBV30 and J is TRBJ1-1; a weak D match, TRBD1 (6 bases). Germline V lookup: CDR1 GTSNPN, CDR2 SVGIG (reference sequence). This CDR3 region has 11 residues. V was shortened by 4 bases and J by 3 bases, with 6 bases between the two germline ends. The entire variable domain, with the rest obtained from reference TRBV30 and TRBJ1-1, is as follows: SQTIHQWPATLVQPVGSPLSLECTVEGTSNPNLYWYRQAAGRGLQLLFYSVGIGQISSEVPQNLSASRPQDRQFILSSKKLLLSDSGFYLCAWTGDTEAFFGQGTRLTVV.